A selection of T cell receptor beta chains follows, all from one sample in a study of T cell responses to AZD1222 COVID-19 vaccine. Sequencing was performed with immunoSEQ multiplex PCR; in TCRdb, only in-frame clones are kept and a portion is missing. In the table there are about 100,000 clones, about 90% of which are singletons. The source was peripheral blood, collected on day 0 of AZD1222 vaccination. The source of these receptors is an adult in good health. Each CDR3 is given with its conserved first and last residue. A D gene is named only where the DNA matches it firmly. Not all rows give a size; the values are once, few, many and, for expanded clones, a class.

v_call,d_call,clone_size,j_call,cdr3_aa,cdr3_nt
TRBV6-5,TRBD1,NA,TRBJ2-7,CASSYGRGLYEQYF,TGTGCCAGCAGTTACGGCAGGGGGCTCTACGAGCAGTACTTC
TRBV20-1,NA,NA,TRBJ1-5,CSASLDINPSSQPQHF,TGCAGTGCTAGTTTGGACATAAACCCGTCGTCACAGCCCCAGCATTTT
TRBV18,NA,once,TRBJ2-1,CASSPPGEPSYNEQFF,TGTGCCAGCTCACCACCAGGGGAACCCTCCTACAATGAGCAGTTCTTC
TRBV28,TRBD1,NA,TRBJ1-4,CASSLLGQGAREKLFF,TGTGCCAGCAGTTTATTGGGGCAGGGGGCCCGGGAAAAACTGTTTTTT
TRBV5-1,NA,NA,TRBJ1-3,CASSPGHNSGNTIYF,TGCGCCAGCAGCCCGGGACATAACTCTGGAAACACCATATATTTT
TRBV30,NA,NA,TRBJ1-3,CAYPGDGNTIYF,TGTGCCTACCCAGGGGACGGAAACACCATATATTTT
TRBV7-3,NA,NA,TRBJ2-5,CASSWDREETQYF,TGTGCCAGCAGCTGGGACCGAGAAGAGACCCAGTACTTC
TRBV28,NA,NA,TRBJ2-3,CASNLEGPDTQYF,TGTGCCAGCAACCTTGAGGGACCAGATACGCAGTATTTT
TRBV19,TRBD1,NA,TRBJ1-5,CASSTRTGHQPQHF,TGTGCCAGTAGTACCCGGACAGGTCATCAGCCCCAGCATTTT
TRBV28,TRBD2,NA,TRBJ2-7,CASRGFTSGSHEQYF,TGTGCCAGCAGGGGCTTTACTAGCGGGAGCCACGAGCAGTACTTC
TRBV15,NA,NA,TRBJ1-4,CATSGPKATNEKLFF,TGTGCCACCAGCGGCCCTAAAGCAACTAATGAAAAACTGTTTTTT
TRBV6-5,TRBD1,NA,TRBJ1-4,CASNHKTGGDEKLFF,TGTGCCAGCAACCATAAGACAGGGGGCGACGAAAAACTGTTTTTT
TRBV14,TRBD1,NA,TRBJ1-1,CASSQNRQGTEAFF,TGTGCCAGCAGCCAAAACAGACAGGGTACCGAAGCTTTCTTT
TRBV6-2/TRBV6-3,TRBD2,NA,TRBJ2-2,CASSLPSGRAGTGELFF,TGTGCCAGCAGTTTGCCTAGCGGGAGGGCGGGCACCGGGGAGCTGTTTTTT
TRBV6-6,NA,NA,TRBJ1-2,CASSSGHGRNYGYTF,TGTGCCAGCAGCTCGGGACACGGACGAAACTATGGCTACACCTTC
TRBV28,NA,NA,TRBJ1-1,CASSNLVGTEAFF,TGTGCCAGCAGCAACCTGGTTGGCACTGAAGCTTTCTTT